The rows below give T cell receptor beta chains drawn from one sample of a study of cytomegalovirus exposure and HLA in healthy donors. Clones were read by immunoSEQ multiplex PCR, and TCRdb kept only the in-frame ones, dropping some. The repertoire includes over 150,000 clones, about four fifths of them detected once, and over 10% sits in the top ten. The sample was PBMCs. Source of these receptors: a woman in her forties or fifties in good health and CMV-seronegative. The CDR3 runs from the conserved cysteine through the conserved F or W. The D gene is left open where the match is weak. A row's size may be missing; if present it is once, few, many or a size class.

CDR3: CASSLGTRVRNEQFF
DNA: TGTGCCAGCAGTTTGGGGACTAGAGTTCGTAATGAGCAGTTCTTC
V: TRBV28
D: TRBD2
J: TRBJ2-1
size: .

CDR3: CASSPGLAGDEQYF
DNA: TGCGCCAGCAGCCCGGGACTAGCGGGAGACGAGCAGTACTTC
V: TRBV4-3
D: TRBD2
J: TRBJ2-7
size: .

CDR3: CASSPVGGNQPQHF
DNA: TGTGCCAGCAGCCCGGTAGGGGGCAATCAGCCCCAGCATTTT
V: TRBV2
D: .
J: TRBJ1-5
size: .

CDR3: CASSVSTDTEAFF
DNA: TGCGCCAGCAGCGTCTCCACAGACACTGAAGCTTTCTTT
V: TRBV5-1
D: .
J: TRBJ1-1
size: .

CDR3: CASSTGRQYNEQFF
DNA: TGTGCCAGCAGTACTGGACGACAGTACAATGAGCAGTTCTTC
V: TRBV5-4
D: .
J: TRBJ2-1
size: once

CDR3: CASSWENRLGGYTF
DNA: TGTGCCAGCAGCTGGGAAAACAGGTTGGGTGGCTACACCTTC
V: TRBV5-5
D: .
J: TRBJ1-2
size: .

CDR3: CASTRNTEAFF
DNA: TGTGCCAGTACCCGGAACACTGAAGCTTTCTTT
V: TRBV19
D: .
J: TRBJ1-1
size: .

CDR3: CASLDRDSELTDTQYF
DNA: TGTGCCAGTCTGGACCGGGACAGCGAACTCACAGATACGCAGTATTTT
V: TRBV2
D: TRBD1
J: TRBJ2-3
size: once

CDR3: CASSSSRTQGLLHF
DNA: TGTGCCAGCAGTTCCTCGCGGACTCAGGGGCTCCTCCACTTT
V: TRBV6-5
D: .
J: TRBJ1-6
size: .

CDR3: CASRDIDRARYEQYF
DNA: TGTGCCAGCAGGGACATAGACAGAGCCCGTTACGAGCAGTACTTC
V: TRBV6-1
D: .
J: TRBJ2-7
size: once

CDR3: CASSFRGGANSPLHF
DNA: TGTGCCAGCAGCTTCCGCGGGGGAGCGAATTCACCCCTCCACTTT
V: TRBV7-2
D: .
J: TRBJ1-6
size: .

CDR3: CASSLGDRIYEQYF
DNA: TGTGCCAGCAGCTTAGGCGACAGGATCTACGAGCAGTACTTC
V: TRBV11-2
D: .
J: TRBJ2-7
size: .

CDR3: CASIGRRNTEAFF
DNA: TGTGCCAGTATTGGGCGTCGGAACACTGAAGCTTTCTTT
V: TRBV18
D: .
J: TRBJ1-1
size: .

CDR3: CASSQDRASGGPYYNEQFF
DNA: TGCGCCAGCAGCCAAGATAGGGCTAGCGGGGGCCCATACTACAATGAGCAGTTCTTC
V: TRBV4-1
D: TRBD2
J: TRBJ2-1
size: .

CDR3: CASNQRTANTGELFF
DNA: TGCGCCAGCAACCAAAGGACAGCGAACACCGGGGAGCTGTTTTTT
V: TRBV5-1
D: .
J: TRBJ2-2
size: few

CDR3: CASSLSDRGSGYTF
DNA: TGTGCCAGCAGCCTCAGTGACAGGGGAAGTGGCTACACCTTC
V: TRBV7-8
D: TRBD1
J: TRBJ1-2
size: .

CDR3: CASQPLGATANTEAFF
DNA: TGTGCCAGTCAACCTTTGGGAGCGACCGCGAACACTGAAGCTTTCTTT
V: TRBV2
D: .
J: TRBJ1-1
size: .

CDR3: CASSRGREEGEKLFF
DNA: TGTGCCAGTAGCCGCGGGAGGGAAGAGGGTGAAAAACTGTTTTTT
V: TRBV19
D: .
J: TRBJ1-4
size: .

CDR3: CASSLQGNGVTEAFF
DNA: TGTGCCAGCAGTTTACAGGGGAACGGAGTCACTGAAGCTTTCTTT
V: TRBV6-5
D: TRBD1
J: TRBJ1-1
size: once

CDR3: CASSPGTSVGYEQFF
DNA: TGTGCCAGCAGCCCCGGGACTAGCGTGGGATATGAGCAGTTCTTC
V: TRBV7-9
D: TRBD2
J: TRBJ2-1
size: .

CDR3: CASSPLAGASQETQYF
DNA: TGTGCCAGCAGCCCACTAGCGGGGGCCTCTCAAGAGACCCAGTACTTC
V: TRBV2
D: TRBD2
J: TRBJ2-5
size: .

CDR3: CASSDLAGPYEQYF
DNA: TGCGCCAGCAGTGACCTCGCGGGGCCCTACGAGCAGTACTTC
V: TRBV10-1
D: .
J: TRBJ2-7
size: .

CDR3: CASSSRDRGNYGYTF
DNA: TGTGCCAGCAGTTCCCGGGACAGGGGTAACTATGGCTACACCTTC
V: TRBV6-1
D: TRBD1
J: TRBJ1-2
size: .

CDR3: CASSTRAGYEQYF
DNA: TGTGCCAGCAGCACCCGGGCGGGCTACGAGCAGTACTTC
V: TRBV13
D: .
J: TRBJ2-7
size: .

CDR3: CATSRDVAGNYGYTF
DNA: TGTGCCACCAGCAGAGATGTGGCCGGGAACTATGGCTACACCTTC
V: TRBV15
D: .
J: TRBJ1-2
size: .

CDR3: CASSDRAGSLVSEKLFF
DNA: TGTGCCAGCTCGGACAGGGCCGGATCTCTGGTTAGCGAAAAACTGTTTTTT
V: TRBV25-1
D: TRBD1
J: TRBJ1-4
size: few

CDR3: CASRRTDLRNTIYF
DNA: TGTGCCAGCAGGCGGACAGACCTTAGGAACACCATATATTTT
V: TRBV7-9
D: .
J: TRBJ1-3
size: .

CDR3: CASSLGDRGMNEQFF
DNA: TGTGCCAGCAGCTTAGGGGACAGGGGAATGAATGAGCAGTTCTTC
V: TRBV5-8
D: TRBD1
J: TRBJ2-1
size: .

CDR3: CASSHRTGEGEQYF
DNA: TGCGCCAGCAGCCACCGGACAGGGGAAGGCGAGCAGTACTTC
V: TRBV4-3
D: TRBD1
J: TRBJ2-7
size: .

CDR3: CAISDQSSGEKLFF
DNA: TGTGCCATCAGTGATCAGAGTTCAGGGGAAAAACTGTTTTTT
V: TRBV10-3
D: .
J: TRBJ1-4
size: .